The sequence of this TCR beta chain was determined in a study of cytomegalovirus exposure and HLA in healthy donors (dated by TCRdb to about 2017). For the wider study: An earlier analysis of a few hundred of the donors reported about 300 Gb of sequence data and approximately 120 million unique TCR beta sequences obtained from about 180 million T cells. An early release covering some 640 HLA-typed donors comprised roughly 300 gigabases of sequencing data and around 80 million unique TCR sequences. Of the roughly 430 genotyped donors, 81% fell in the genetic ancestry cluster associated with self-reported Caucasian donors. The study aimed to test whether signatures of past pathogen exposure could be identified by cataloging public T cell receptors. The study profiled the T cell repertoires of about 640 subjects by immunosequencing and related them to cytomegalovirus serostatus. In addition to the first cohort of roughly 670 subjects, a separate validation cohort of some 120 different subjects was used. To predict cytomegalovirus infection status, the study brought together high-throughput TCR immunosequencing, statistical association of individual TCRs with disease status, and machine learning. A later analysis re-analyzed previously published TCR beta repertoires from 550 to 700 donors and added high-resolution HLA genotyping to study TCR occurrence patterns. Rather than drawing on any new phenotypic data, the later analysis identified candidate immune exposures from TCR beta sequences and the way those sequences occurred across donors. In an earlier analysis of roughly 540 of the donors, high-throughput TCR beta sequencing was used to judge whether each TCR beta V gene segment behaved as functional or pseudogenic. Donor age, sex, ethnicity and CMV serostatus were compiled alongside the repertoire data. A later genetic analysis used genome-wide SNP genotypes for 398 of the 666 donors, treating that subset as a discovery cohort. Every discovery cohort repertoire had been produced on one sequencing platform. HLA typing included class I and class II loci at four-digit resolution. The number of donors typed differed by locus, with roughly 629-640 for A, B, C, DRB1 and DQB1, roughly 520 for DQA1, over 600 for DPA1, and 400 to 490 for DPB1. Because of strong linkage in the cohort, roughly five DR-DQ haplotypes were treated as single units for association and clustering. Among roughly 400 genotyped donors of the cohort, an average of about 220,000 unique TCR beta nucleotide sequences was sequenced per donor, of which 15% to 20% were non-productive. Overall study results and their limits: In a later analysis, the rate of TCR association differed among HLA loci, with DRB1 alleles having the most associated TCRs and HLA-C alleles having the fewest. Immune exposure information for the cohort was limited to CMV serostatus. The classifier was reported to diagnose cytomegalovirus status with high specificity and sensitivity in both the original and validation cohorts. The study listed approximately 150 TCR beta chains as associated with cytomegalovirus. Because counts were too low, about 18 rarely observed V segments, including chromosome 9 orphons, were left out of the earlier analysis of 587 of the donors. The cohort was sequenced for TCR beta chains only, and without alpha or paired-chain data the features that could be detected were limited. The authors suggested that the approach could potentially be generalized to other disease states and immunological phenotypes. Strong co-occurrence of HLA alleles, especially DR and DQ, made assigning TCR associations to individual alleles difficult. A cluster of highly shared sequence variants was judged likely to represent a technical artifact of the sequencing pipeline. A further reported finding was that TCR beta sequences accurately predicted the HLA-A and HLA-B alleles for most subjects in the first cohort. Across donors, most TCR sequences were observed very rarely, whereas some public TCRs were present in many individuals. Because HLA typing was missing for some donors at each locus, association tests included only the typed subset. According to a later analysis, most CMV-associated TCR beta chains appeared to be HLA-restricted, and the HLA associations seemed to be driven largely by CMV exposure. In a later analysis, several top co-occurrence clusters were reported to appear linked to parvovirus B19, influenza, CMV and Epstein-Barr virus. Compared with equally common non-associated chains, HLA-associated TCR beta chains in a later analysis were more clonally expanded and had lower generation probabilities. The 87-base-pair reads could not distinguish some IMGT-functional V segments, including TRBV6-2 and TRBV6-3, so those segments were excluded. In vitro tests confirmed that a few of the cytomegalovirus-associated TCR beta chains recognize cytomegalovirus antigens. Broadly in line with IMGT annotations, most TCR beta V segments showed up in productive rearrangements about 90% or about 30% of the time in an earlier analysis of approximately 640 of the donors. A later analysis associated about 16,000 TCR beta sequences with specific HLA alleles at a false discovery rate of 0.05. In a later genetic analysis, a missense DCLRE1C variant was associated with V-gene and J-gene trimming of TCR beta chains, and the association was replicated in an independent cohort. A later genetic analysis reported fewer N-insertions in productive TCRs among donors in an Asian-associated ancestry cluster than the roughly 650-donor mean. Linkage disequilibrium might explain the correlated functional status among segregating V segments, but an unknown experimental factor could not be ruled out. The presence/absence analyses assumed that sequencing depth was roughly uniform across donors, and that assumption may not be true.

The germline V gene specifies SGDLS as CDR1 and YYNGEE as CDR2. Reading from cysteine to phenylalanine, the CDR3 counts 14 amino acids. Only the CDR3 DNA stays, 42 bases, in frame from base 1. Trimming costs V 3 bases and J 7 bases, and their ends lie 15 bases apart. The cohort consisted of hundreds of healthy bone marrow donors. Cohort members were all nominally healthy when sampled, although unrecorded immune exposures were likely present. The donor was CMV seropositive and belonged to the group of 250 to 300 seropositive cohort members. A peripheral blood sample was collected from each donor, and TCR beta sequencing was performed on peripheral blood mononuclear cells. Genomic DNA was extracted from the blood cell samples with the Qiagen DNeasy Blood Extraction Kit. With regard to this clone: What antigen it recognizes has not been identified. The sample holds no much larger clone one base away, and base qualities are not on file.

The library was obtained by the immunoSEQ multiplex PCR assay. For the multiplex PCR, a mixture combining 60 forward primers for TCR Vbeta segments and 13 reverse primers for TCR Jbeta segments was used. The CDR3 region of rearranged TCR beta genes was amplified from genomic DNA by a multiplex PCR assay. Amplified TCR beta libraries were sequenced as 87-base-pair reads on the Illumina HiSeq System. In the original analysis: A later analysis counted approximately 74 million unique TCR beta chains across the 550 to 750 repertoires, and 10 million to 12 million of these chains were shared by at least two donors. Raw reads were error-corrected and collapsed into unique sequences by a nearest-neighbor algorithm in which closely related sequences were merged to remove PCR and sequencing errors. To assign V, D and J gene segments, CDR3 sequences were aligned to IMGT reference sequences. Each retained sequence needed at least a six-nucleotide match to both a V gene segment and a J gene segment. Rearrangements were called productive when the CDR3 lacked stop codons and stayed in frame with V and J; all others were non-productive. Following IMGT convention, CDR3 was defined as the stretch from the second conserved V-encoded cysteine up to the conserved J-encoded phenylalanine. The earlier analysis of about 570 of the donors excluded any sequence lacking an unambiguous match to a single V gene segment. In an earlier analysis of about 590 of the donors, a V segment was called functional when productive rearrangements were above 56.7%, and segregating when the standard deviation between donors exceeded 5%. A statistical classification framework was developed to diagnose cytomegalovirus status using the catalog of TCR beta chain sequences. In a later analysis, V and J genes were assigned by comparing TCR nucleotide sequences against IMGT/GENE-DB human TR gene sequences. In a later analysis, CDR3 sequences and most-parsimonious VDJ recombination scenarios were assigned using the TCRdist pipeline. A later analysis defined each TCR beta chain by its CDR3 amino acid sequence plus V-gene family, and excluded reads lacking a unique V-gene family. To address suspected cross-contamination and a sequencing artifact, a later analysis removed a few hundred highly shared, low-generation-probability nucleotide sequences. In a later analysis, a clonal expansion index was calculated for each public chain from normalized within-repertoire ranks of inferred template counts. In a later analysis, generation probabilities were computed using a VDJ recombination model fitted to out-of-frame rearrangements, and the results were checked against IGoR. In a later analysis, hypergeometric tests were used to score TCR-TCR, TCR-HLA and TCR-CMV co-occurrence, with a repertoire-size bias correction applied to TCR pairs. False discovery rates were estimated in a later analysis by permuting HLA or CMV assignments 20 times. In a later analysis, co-occurring TCRs were grouped using DBSCAN, with TCRdist sequence similarity added in when clustering inside HLA-allele-positive subsets. Repertoires with fewer than 30,000 or more than 120,000 public chains, plus five repertoires with anomalous nucleotide sharing, were excluded from co-occurrence clustering. Drawn from immuneACCESS, this table holds only the in-frame rearrangements with V and J called that TCRdb kept. Clones are partly lost; checked studies trace under half to an unresolved V gene and leave the rest unexplained. Clone size and the V and J calls come from that table; the DNA yielded D and trimming. The sample table contains about 190,000 clones; only one count was recorded for about 80% of them. The ten largest clones add up to roughly 2.6% of the sample.

The TCR was taken from a woman between 45 and 65 years old in good health and CMV-seropositive. Sequenced input: PBMCs. The chain uses TRBV9 and TRBJ2-3; no D segment can be confidently identified. DNA sequence: TGTGCCAGCAGCGCTGAGCGACTGAGAAATACGCAGTATTTT. Its translation is CASSAERLRNTQYF. With the portions outside the CDR3 filled from the reference TRBV9 and TRBJ2-3 genes, the complete variable region becomes DSGVTQTPKHLITATGQRVTLRCSPRSGDLSVYWYQQSLDQGLQFLIQYYNGEERAKGNILERFSAQQFPDLHSELNLSSLELGDSALYFCASSAERLRNTQYFGPGTRLTVL.